This T cell receptor beta chain was profiled in a study of T cell changes during pregnancy in multiple sclerosis. In germline, CDR1 is LGHNA, CDR2 YSLEER. The CDR3 spans 16 residues. The V and J ends lost 3 bases and 1 base, in that order; junction bases with no gene match: 7. The assay was immunoSEQ multiplex PCR, and TCRdb's table has in-frame clones only and misses some. Of approximately 65,000 clones in the sample, approximately 91% were seen once. The source is a female donor with multiple sclerosis, enrolled in a pregnancy study. The sequencing used CD4+ T cells from peripheral blood mononuclear cells, collected in the first trimester of pregnancy. The genes are TRBV4-3 and TRBJ2-3, with 7 bases matching TRBD2. The CDR3 region is CASSQDASGGTDTQYF. CDR3 nucleotides: TGCGCCAGCAGCCAGGATGCGAGCGGGGGCACAGATACGCAGTATTTT.